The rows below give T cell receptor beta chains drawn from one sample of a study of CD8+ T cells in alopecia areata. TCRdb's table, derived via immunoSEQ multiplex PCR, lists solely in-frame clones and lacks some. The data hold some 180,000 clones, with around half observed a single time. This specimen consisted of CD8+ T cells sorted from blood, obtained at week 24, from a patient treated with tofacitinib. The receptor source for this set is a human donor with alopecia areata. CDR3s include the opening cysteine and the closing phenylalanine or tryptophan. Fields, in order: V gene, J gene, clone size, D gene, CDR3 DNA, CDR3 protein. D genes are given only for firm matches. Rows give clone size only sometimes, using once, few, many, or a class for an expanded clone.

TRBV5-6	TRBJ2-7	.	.	TGTGCCAGCAGCTTGGAAGGCTCCTACGAGCAGTACTTC	CASSLEGSYEQYF
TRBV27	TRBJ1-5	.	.	TGTGCCAGCAGTCACGACAGTGATCAGCCCCAGCATTTT	CASSHDSDQPQHF
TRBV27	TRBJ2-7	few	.	TGTGCCAGCAGTTTTCGACAGTCGAACGAGCAGTACTTC	CASSFRQSNEQYF
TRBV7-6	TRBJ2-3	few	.	TGTGCCAGCACTGGGGTCGCGGATACGCAGTATTTT	CASTGVADTQYF
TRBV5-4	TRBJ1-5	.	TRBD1	TGTGCCAGCAGCTTGGACAGGGGCAGCAATCAGCCCCAGCATTTT	CASSLDRGSNQPQHF
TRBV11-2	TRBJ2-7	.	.	TGTGCCAGCAGCTTAGAGTCCAGGGAAGTTCACGAGCAGTACTTC	CASSLESREVHEQYF
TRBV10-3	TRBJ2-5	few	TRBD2	TGTGCCATCAGCGGGACTAGCGGGTCTACAAGGGAGACCCAGTACTTC	CAISGTSGSTRETQYF
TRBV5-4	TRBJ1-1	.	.	TGTGCCATTAGCTTAGGGAACACTGAAGCTTTCTTT	CAISLGNTEAFF
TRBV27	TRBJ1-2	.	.	TGTGCCAGCAGTTTAGGGGGACTTTATGGCTACACCTTC	CASSLGGLYGYTF
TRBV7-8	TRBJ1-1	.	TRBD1	TGTGCCAGCAGCGGAATAGGGACAGGGGGTGAAGCTTTCTTT	CASSGIGTGGEAFF
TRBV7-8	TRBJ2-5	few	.	TGTGCCAGCAGCCCCACTGCCCAACGACACATCCAAGAGACCCAGTACTTC	CASSPTAQRHIQETQYF
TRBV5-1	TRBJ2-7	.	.	TGCGCCAGCACCCAGGAGTCTTCCTACGAGCAGTACTTC	CASTQESSYEQYF
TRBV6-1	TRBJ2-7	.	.	TGTGCCAGCAGTGAAGTAGCAGGGAGGAACGAGCAGTACTTC	CASSEVAGRNEQYF
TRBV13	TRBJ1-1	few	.	TGTGCCAGCAGCCTAGGCAGGTCTAGCACTGAAGCTTTCTTT	CASSLGRSSTEAFF
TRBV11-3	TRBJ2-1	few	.	TGTGCCAGCAGCGGGGCCTACAATGAGCAGTTCTTC	CASSGAYNEQFF
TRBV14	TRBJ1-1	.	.	TGTGCCAGCAGCCAAGACAGGGGACTTAACACTGAAGCTTTCTTT	CASSQDRGLNTEAFF
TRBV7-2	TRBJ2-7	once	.	TGTGCCAGCAGCCCCGTGGGGGGCTACGAGCAGTACTTC	CASSPVGGYEQYF
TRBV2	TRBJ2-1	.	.	TGTGCCAGCAGTGATTACCGCTACAATGAGCAGTTCTTC	CASSDYRYNEQFF
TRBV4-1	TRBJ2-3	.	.	TGCGCCAGCAGCCAAGAAAGTAAGGCCACAGATACGCAGTATTTT	CASSQESKATDTQYF
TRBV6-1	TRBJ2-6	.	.	TGTGCCAGCAGTGAGGTGCGGGGCTCTGGGGCCAACGTCCTGACTTTC	CASSEVRGSGANVLTF
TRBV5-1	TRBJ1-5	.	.	TGCGCCAGCAGCTTGGCCCCTAGTCAGCCCCAGCATTTT	CASSLAPSQPQHF
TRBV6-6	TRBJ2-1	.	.	TGTGCCAGCAGTCACACGGGCTCTGCAAATGAGCAGTTCTTC	CASSHTGSANEQFF
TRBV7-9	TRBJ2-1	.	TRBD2	TGTGCCAGCAGCTCAGGGGGGACTAGCGCGGATGAGCAGTTCTTC	CASSSGGTSADEQFF
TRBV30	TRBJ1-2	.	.	TGTGCCGTCACTCCGGGGGGGTCCTATGGCTACACCTTC	CAVTPGGSYGYTF
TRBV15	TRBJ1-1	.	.	TGTGCCACCGCTGACAGAGTGAACACTGAAGCTTTCTTT	CATADRVNTEAFF
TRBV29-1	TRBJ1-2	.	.	TGCAGCGCGGACAGTTCTCGCAACGGCTACACCTTC	CSADSSRNGYTF
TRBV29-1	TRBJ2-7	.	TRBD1	TGCAGCACAACCGGGACAGGGAACGAGCAGTACTTC	CSTTGTGNEQYF
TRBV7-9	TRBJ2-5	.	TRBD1	TGTGCCAGCAGCACCGACAGGGCTCGAGAGACCCAGTACTTC	CASSTDRARETQYF
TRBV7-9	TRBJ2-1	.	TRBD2	TGTGCCAGCAGCGCCGGGACTAGATTAAACAATGAGCAGTTCTTC	CASSAGTRLNNEQFF
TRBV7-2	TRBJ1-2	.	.	TGTGCCAGCAGCCCCGAGCCCGGCGGACGCCTTTGGGATGGCTACACCTTC	CASSPEPGGRLWDGYTF
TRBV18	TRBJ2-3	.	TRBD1	TGTGCCAGCTCACGCACAGGGGGCTCGTATAGCACAGATACGCAGTATTTT	CASSRTGGSYSTDTQYF
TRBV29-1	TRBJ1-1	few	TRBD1	TGCAGCGTGGGACAGGGTCCGAACACTGAAGCTTTCTTT	CSVGQGPNTEAFF
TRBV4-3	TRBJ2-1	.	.	TGCGCCAGCAGCCCCACAGCCCTCGACAATGAGCAGTTCTTC	CASSPTALDNEQFF
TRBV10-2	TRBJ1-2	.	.	TGCGCCAGCAGTGACCCGATAAACTATGGCTACACCTTC	CASSDPINYGYTF